These 27 T cell receptor beta chains came from one sample sequenced in a study of Tregs in tolerant kidney transplant recipients. This table comes from immunoSEQ multiplex PCR, and its TCRdb copy is limited to in-frame clones, with some not included. Of 46,000 or so clones listed, roughly 89% are singletons. Sequencing was carried out using Tregs from blood. The receptor set was obtained from a human donor in good health.

The V call is TRBV4-1, the J call TRBJ2-1, with D perhaps assigned TRBD1 or TRBD2 (5 bases each). The CDR3 covers 17 residues. The V end lost 3 bases, the J end lost 0 bases, and 15 bases lay between the germline ends. Per germline, CDR1 MGHRA and CDR2 YSYEKL. CDR3 amino acids: CASSQGTGISSYNEQFF. CDR3 DNA: TGCGCCAGCAGCCAGGGGACCGGGATAAGCTCCTACAATGAGCAGTTCTTC.

There are a few counts of this clone. The J gene is TRBJ1-1, the V gene TRBV6-5, with 8 bases lining up with TRBD1. CDR1 and CDR2 from the germline V gene are MNHEY and SVGAGI. The CDR3 extends over 16 amino acids. V was clipped by 0 bases and J by 1 base; unmatched bases: 4. The CDR3 loop is CASSYSFGQGNTEAFF. The DNA of the CDR3 is TGTGCCAGCAGTTACTCTTTTGGACAGGGGAACACTGAAGCTTTCTTT.

This clone has just one count. The chain joins TRBV5-4 to TRBJ1-3; D not certain. Germline V lookup: CDR1 SGHNT, CDR2 YYREEE (reference sequence). Between the trimmed V and J ends, which lost 0 bases and 0 bases, there was a span of 10 bases. CDR3 length: 16 residues. CDR3 residues: CASSLGHTSSGNTIYF. DNA of the CDR3: TGTGCCAGCAGCTTGGGACACACAAGCTCTGGAAACACCATATATTTT. The variable domain in full, completed from reference TRBV5-4 and TRBJ1-3, reads ETGVTQSPTHLIKTRGQQVTLRCSSQSGHNTVSWYQQALGQGPQFIFQYYREEENGRGNFPPRFSGLQFPNYSSELNVNALELDDSALYLCASSLGHTSSGNTIYFGEGSWLTVV.

CDR3 sequence reads: CAWTGYRGSPLHF. DNA for the CDR3: TGTGCCTGGACCGGGTATAGAGGTTCACCCCTCCACTTT. This rearrangement joins TRBV30 to TRBJ1-6; D call uncertain. V lost 4 bases to trimming and J lost 9 bases, with 13 bases between them. Germline V gene data show CDR1 as GTSNPN and CDR2 as SVGIG (reference sequence). The CDR3 is 13 amino acids.

V gene TRBV5-1 combines with J gene TRBJ1-2; 7 bases line up with TRBD1. V lost 0 bases, J lost 4 bases, and 0 bases stayed unmatched. CDR3 length: 13 amino acids. Germline lookup yields CDR1 SGHRS and CDR2 YFSETQ. For the CDR3, the DNA is TGCGCCAGCAGCTTGGGGGACAGCTATGGCTACACCTTC. It encodes CASSLGDSYGYTF.

V and J are TRBV6-5 and TRBJ2-7; no definite D call. From germline, CDR1 is MNHEY and CDR2 SVGAGI. V gave up 6 bases and J gave up 9 bases, with 15 bases separating them. The CDR3 runs to 12 residues. The CDR3 is CASRTPGRRQYF. The CDR3 DNA reads TGTGCCAGCAGAACCCCTGGTCGGCGGCAGTACTTC.

This sequence joins TRBV5-1 and TRBJ2-5; D gene unclear. Matching the DNA end better, TRBJ2-7 makes the J call doubtful. The CDR3 has 16 amino acids. Germline V lookup: CDR1 SGHRS, CDR2 YFSETQ. CDR3 loop: CASSPRWGEPSYEQYF. The CDR3 region has the DNA TGCGCCAGCAGCCCACGGTGGGGTGAACCTTCATACGAGCAGTACTTC.

This chain connects TRBV30 to TRBJ1-1; no firm D call. With 0 bases removed from V and 3 bases from J, the gap between germline ends came to 11 bases. Germline loops: CDR1 GTSNPN, CDR2 SVGIG (reference sequence). This CDR3 is built from 14 residues. Here the CDR3 DNA reads TGTGCCTGGAGTGTAACCCGCGGTGACACTGAAGCTTTCTTT. As protein: CAWSVTRGDTEAFF.

J is TRBJ1-4 and V is TRBV7-9, with a tentative D call TRBD1 (5 bases). Trimming removed 4 bases at V and 8 bases at J, with 14 bases between. The CDR3 has 14 residues. The germline V gene has CDR1 SEHNR and CDR2 FQNEAQ (reference sequence). Written as DNA, the CDR3 is TGTGCCAGCAGCTCGGGACCGATGGAAGAAAAACTGTTTTTT. Amino acid sequence: CASSSGPMEEKLFF.

The rearrangement joins TRBV30 to TRBJ1-4; a weak D match, TRBD1 (5 bases). The CDR3 extends over 12 amino acids. The V and J ends lost 5 bases and 7 bases respectively, with 11 bases between them. Germline loops: CDR1 GTSNPN, CDR2 SVGIG (reference sequence). CDR3: CAWAGGPEKLFF. The CDR3 coding sequence is TGTGCCTGGGCCGGGGGACCTGAAAAACTGTTTTTT.

This clone appeared once. This chain connects TRBV14 to TRBJ1-2; D is unresolved. The V gene lost 0 bases and the J gene lost 13 bases, with 9 bases spanning the gap. Germline V gene lookup returns CDR1 SGHDN and CDR2 FVKESK. The CDR3 loop spans 11 amino acids. CDR3 nucleotides: TGTGCCAGCAGCCAAGATCGATACGGCACCTTC. Amino acids: CASSQDRYGTF.

The CDR3 DNA reads TGTGCCAGCAGCGCCAGACTCGGTACACATGAGCAGTTCTTC. Amino acids: CASSARLGTHEQFF. The chain links TRBV5-4 to TRBJ2-1; D is uncertain. The CDR3 length is 14 residues. V dropped 4 bases and J dropped 8 bases, with 16 bases sitting between them. The V gene's germline CDR1 is SGHNT and CDR2 YYREEE (reference sequence).

This chain links TRBV18 with TRBJ2-7; 8 bases are shared with TRBD2. Trimming removed 5 bases from V and 7 bases from J; junction bases left unmatched: 7. The length of the CDR3 is 13 residues. Looked up from germline, CDR1 is KGHSH and CDR2 is LQKENI. CDR3 in DNA: TGTGCCAGCTCAGAGACTAGCGATAAGGAGCAGTACTTC. Its protein is CASSETSDKEQYF.

The chain uses TRBV27 and TRBJ1-2; TRBD1 matches 7 bases. After removal of 5 bases from V and 5 bases from J, the junction contained 14 bases not matched to a gene. The CDR3 loop spans 16 amino acids. The germline V gene has CDR1 MNHEY and CDR2 SMNVEV (reference sequence). CDR3 coding DNA: TGTGCCAGCAGTCGGGACAGTGGGAGTACCTGGTATGGCTACACCTTC. Translating it yields CASSRDSGSTWYGYTF.

On this clone itself: Mismatch with germline at one junction end may stem from a read error. The chain is built from TRBV7-7 and TRBJ2-2; weak D call: TRBD2 (6 bases). CDR1 SSHAT and CDR2 FNYEAQ come from the germline V gene (reference sequence). The CDR3 sequence is 15 residues long. The CDR3 DNA reads TGTGCTAGCAGCTTCGGCGGGACGAACACCGGGGAGCTGTTTTTT. Protein: CASSFGGTNTGELFF.

In its sample, this clone was seen once. The chain combines TRBV13 with TRBJ2-3; weak D call: TRBD2 (5 bases). V lost 0 bases and J lost 0, with 10 bases in between. From germline, CDR1 is PRHDT and CDR2 FYEKMQ (reference sequence). The CDR3 is made up of 16 amino acids. The CDR3 DNA reads as TGTGCCAGCAGCTTAGGAATGACGGGAAGCACAGATACGCAGTATTTT. Its translation is CASSLGMTGSTDTQYF.

This sequence joins TRBV5-1 and TRBJ2-3, with TRBD2 matching over 10 bases. Germline trimming cut 0 bases from V and 2 bases from J; bases unmatched to any gene: 3. Germline CDR1 and CDR2: SGHRS and YFSETQ. CDR3 length: 16 amino acids. The CDR3 DNA follows: TGCGCCAGCAGCTTGGAGGGACTAGCGTACACAGATACGCAGTATTTT. It codes for CASSLEGLAYTDTQYF.

The gene calls are TRBV6-6 and TRBJ1-1; D possibly corresponds to TRBD1 (5 bases). Germline V gene sequence: CDR1 MNHNY, CDR2 SVGAGI (reference sequence). Between the trimmed V and J ends, which lost 8 bases and 0 bases, there was a span of 10 bases. This CDR3 has 13 amino acids. The CDR3 DNA reads as TGTGCCAGCGCAGGGCTTATGAACACTGAAGCTTTCTTT. It codes for CASAGLMNTEAFF.

The chain combines TRBV5-1 with TRBJ2-6, with TRBD1 as a possible D gene (5 bases). The V gene's germline CDR1 is SGHRS and CDR2 YFSETQ. V lost 7 bases and J lost 1, with 6 bases in between. The CDR3 is made up of 13 amino acids. The CDR3 sequence: CASRQSGANVLTF. Written as DNA, the CDR3 is TGCGCCAGCCGACAGTCTGGGGCCAACGTCCTGACTTTC.

The count of this clone is one. The rearrangement joins TRBV29-1 to TRBJ1-2; maybe TRBD1 (6 bases). This CDR3 contains 16 residues. Germline assignment: CDR1 SQVTM and CDR2 ANQGSEA. V was cut by 0 bases and J by 3 bases, with 17 bases left in between. The CDR3 protein is CSVEDPPRGHDYGYTF. The DNA of the CDR3 is TGCAGCGTTGAAGATCCACCACGGGGGCACGACTATGGCTACACCTTC.

CDR3 region: CASSPITSYEQYF. CDR3 DNA: TGTGCCAGCAGCCCAATAACAAGCTACGAGCAGTACTTC. The chain employs TRBV7-2 and TRBJ2-7; unclear D gene. This CDR3 region has 13 residues. Per germline, CDR1 SGHTA and CDR2 FQGNSA. Trimming shortened V by 5 bases and J by 3 bases, and 11 bases separated the two germline ends.

The CDR3, as DNA: TGTGCCAGCAGGCCGCCGGGGGGAGTAAAAGAGACCCAGTACTTC. As protein: CASRPPGGVKETQYF. The V call is TRBV5-4, the J call TRBJ2-5; TRBD2 matches 7 bases. The germline V gene encodes CDR1 SGHNT and CDR2 YYREEE (reference sequence). The CDR3 consists of 15 residues. V dropped 5 bases and J dropped 3; count of bases not matched to a gene: 10.

The rearrangement uses TRBV19 and TRBJ2-1; D not certain. CDR1 and CDR2 (germline): LNHDA, SQIVND (reference sequence). Trimming removed 6 bases from V and 0 bases from J, with 9 bases in between. This CDR3 contains 14 residues. CDR3 loop: CASRLRSSYNEQFF. The CDR3 DNA sequence: TGTGCCAGTAGGCTACGGAGCTCCTACAATGAGCAGTTCTTC.

V and J are TRBV11-2 and TRBJ2-5, with D unclear. CDR3 size: 14 residues. Germline loops: CDR1 SGHAT, CDR2 FQNNGV. V was cut by 2 bases and J by 2 bases, with 9 bases left in between. The CDR3 protein is CASSLLGQQETQYF. For the CDR3, the DNA is TGTGCCAGCAGCTTACTGGGCCAGCAAGAGACCCAGTACTTC.

The chain has TRBV6-6 and TRBJ1-5; D not certain. CDR1 is MNHNY and CDR2 is SVGAGI in the germline V gene (reference sequence). Trimming left V 5 bases short and J 0 bases short, with 11 bases between. The CDR3 consists of 15 residues. The CDR3 DNA reads as TGTGCCAGCAGTCCCGGACCCTATAGCAATCAGCCCCAGCATTTT. Residues: CASSPGPYSNQPQHF.

This chain joins TRBV5-4 and TRBJ2-7, with TRBD1 as a possible D gene (6 bases). Germline V gene data show CDR1 as SGHNT and CDR2 as YYREEE (reference sequence). V lost 5 bases to trimming and J lost 1 base, with 16 bases between them. This CDR3 comprises 15 residues. The chain's CDR3 is CASSSLGTLSYEQYF. The CDR3 nucleotides read TGTGCCAGCAGTTCTTTAGGGACATTATCCTACGAGCAGTACTTC.

The genes are TRBV5-1 and TRBJ2-2; TRBD2 matches at 15 bases. CDR1 and CDR2 (germline): SGHRS, YFSETQ. J was trimmed by 3 bases and V by 5 bases; bases with no gene match: 2. The CDR3 is made up of 16 amino acids. CDR3 in DNA: TGCGCCAGCAGAGGACTAGCGGGAGGGTACACCGGGGAGCTGTTTTTT. The encoded protein is CASRGLAGGYTGELFF.